This T cell receptor (beta chain) emerged from a study of blood T cell repertoires in COVID-19. Study at large: Acute-phase and convalescent COVID-19 samples originated in the United States, Italy and Spain. Sources were T cells, B-cell-depleted T cells, or PBMCs; the material itself was cDNA or gDNA.

This table comes from immunoSEQ multiplex PCR, and its TCRdb copy is limited to in-frame clones, with some not included. The sample has approximately 90,000 clones; around 86% are singletons. This sequence originates from a man between 60 and 75 years old with COVID-19, enrolled during active disease. Sample: peripheral blood.

The CDR3 coding sequence is TGTGCCAGCAGCAGACAGGGCACAGATACGCAGTATTTT. Residues: CASSRQGTDTQYF. The chain uses TRBV9 and TRBJ2-3, with D perhaps matching TRBD1 (6 bases). With 4 bases removed from V and 1 base from J, the gap between germline ends came to 7 bases. The germline V gene encodes CDR1 SGDLS and CDR2 YYNGEE. This CDR3 has 13 residues.